The text below deals with one T cell receptor (beta chain). What it binds is not known. The PCR was carried out with 60 Vbeta primers and 13 Jbeta primers. Profiling relied on immunoSEQ multiplex PCR, and the TCRdb table lists in-frame clones only, not all of them. Seen here are roughly 97,000 clones, roughly 79% observed once, and the top ten hold 5.8%. CDR1 MNHNY and CDR2 SVGAGI come from the germline V gene (reference sequence). This CDR3 has 14 amino acids. V lost 6 bases to trimming and J lost 6 bases; unmatched junction nucleotides: 8. The sample originates from a study of cytomegalovirus exposure and HLA in healthy donors. Across the study: Of 300 to 500 genotyped donors, more than 70% clustered with self-reported Caucasian donors. The study's findings and limits: DRB1 had the most TCR associations and HLA-C the fewest, a later analysis found, with rates varying by HLA locus. Most TCR sequences were seen very rarely across donors, but some public TCRs occurred in many. In vitro assays verified that a few CMV-associated chains recognized CMV antigens specifically.

V is TRBV6-6 and J is TRBJ2-7, with 10 bases fitting TRBD1. The sequenced sample consisted of PBMCs. This clonotype originated in a man aged 55-75 years in good health and CMV-seropositive. CDR3 bases: TGTGCCAGCAGGCAGACGGACAGGGGGGCCGAGCAGTACTTC. This encodes CASRQTDRGAEQYF.